This T cell receptor (beta chain) was sequenced during a study of T cell repertoires in cytomegalovirus infection. Study-wide background: The public TCR beta signatures pointed to both CMV infection and matching HLA type.

This clonotype was seen a few times. TCRdb re-called the reads with MiXCR, one entry per CDR3 protein. The profile shows 300,000 or so distinct CDR3 sequences, around 10% of them singletons. Specimen: PBMCs. This TCR was sampled from a human donor in good health (CMV status not recorded). Some clones in this sample may be carry-over from other donors' samples.

CDR3 region: CASSPDNQPQHF. Here the CDR3 DNA reads TGTGCCAGCTCACCAGACAATCAGCCCCAGCATTTT. The rearrangement uses TRBV18 and TRBJ1-5; the D is unclear. The germline gives CDR1 KGHSH, CDR2 LQKENI. V dropped 2 bases and J dropped 3 bases, with 2 bases sitting between them. CDR3 length: 12 amino acids.